This T cell receptor beta chain came from a study of patients and donors after allogeneic stem cell transplantation. TCRdb used MiXCR to reprocess the RT-PCR reads, holding one entry per CDR3 protein. The sample holds roughly 230,000 distinct CDR3 sequences, roughly 13% seen once. This clonotype was found a few times. Germline CDR1 SGHRS, CDR2 YFSETQ. The CDR3 has 16 amino acids. Between the trimmed V and J ends, which lost 4 bases and 4 bases, there was a span of 17 bases. This rearrangement joins TRBV5-1 to TRBJ2-2; D tentatively fits TRBD1 or TRBD2 (5 bases each). The sequencing sample was made of blood, either unsorted or a sorted T cell fraction (not recorded which). This receptor was taken from a human donor who was either an allogeneic HSCT recipient or a stem cell or donor lymphocyte infusion donor (not recorded which). It is not recorded whose cells these are; they may come from a transplant donor. The CDR3 loop reads CASSLGTVRGTGELFF. Written as DNA, the CDR3 is TGCGCCAGCAGCCTGGGGACGGTTCGCGGCACCGGGGAGCTGTTTTTT. Supplemented by reference TRBV5-1 and TRBJ2-2, the full variable domain reads KAGVTQTPRYLIKTRGQQVTLSCSPISGHRSVSWYQQTPGQGLQFLFEYFSETQRNKGNFPGRFSGRQFSNSRSEMNVSTLELGDSALYLCASSLGTVRGTGELFFGEGSRLTVL.